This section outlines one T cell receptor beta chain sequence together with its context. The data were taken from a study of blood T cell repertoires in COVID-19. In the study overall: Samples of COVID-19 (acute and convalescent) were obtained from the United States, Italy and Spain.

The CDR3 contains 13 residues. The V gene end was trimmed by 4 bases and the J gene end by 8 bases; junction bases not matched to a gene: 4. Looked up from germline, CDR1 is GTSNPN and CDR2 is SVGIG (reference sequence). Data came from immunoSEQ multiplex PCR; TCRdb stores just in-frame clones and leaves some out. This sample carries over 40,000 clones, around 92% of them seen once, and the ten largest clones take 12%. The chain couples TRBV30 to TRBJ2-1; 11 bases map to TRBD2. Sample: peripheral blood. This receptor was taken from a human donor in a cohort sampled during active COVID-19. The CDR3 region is CAWTSGRFYEQFF. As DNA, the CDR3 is TGTGCCTGGACTAGCGGGAGGTTTTATGAGCAGTTCTTC.